What follows describes a single T cell receptor beta chain. What it recognizes is unknown. This CDR3 spans 14 amino acids. Germline CDR1 reads SGHTA; CDR2 reads FQGNSA. V lost 10 bases and J lost 5, with 19 bases in between. This sample was taken from a study of shared clonotypes between healthy human individuals. Whole-study results and caveats: Naive CD4 clonotypes were shared across several donors at 4.5% to 6.5%.

Naive CD8 cells comprised CD45RO-negative, CCR7-positively selected cells, excluding terminally differentiated effector memory CD45RA+ cells. All donors qualified as healthy HIV-negative adults and had experienced no recent acute infections or vaccinations. An even split of each subset's genomic DNA across several immunoSEQ plates was performed. TCRdb keeps only in-frame clones here, not all; method: immunoSEQ multiplex PCR. The data contain about 870,000 clones, 80% to 95% of them singletons. This chain links TRBV7-2 with TRBJ2-3; a weak D match, TRBD2 (6 bases). Sequencing input: naive CD8+ T cells sorted from blood. The sequence came from a young man in good health. The CDR3 loop reads CAIAREDRLDTQYF. CDR3 DNA: TGTGCCATCGCGAGGGAGGATAGGTTAGATACGCAGTATTTT.